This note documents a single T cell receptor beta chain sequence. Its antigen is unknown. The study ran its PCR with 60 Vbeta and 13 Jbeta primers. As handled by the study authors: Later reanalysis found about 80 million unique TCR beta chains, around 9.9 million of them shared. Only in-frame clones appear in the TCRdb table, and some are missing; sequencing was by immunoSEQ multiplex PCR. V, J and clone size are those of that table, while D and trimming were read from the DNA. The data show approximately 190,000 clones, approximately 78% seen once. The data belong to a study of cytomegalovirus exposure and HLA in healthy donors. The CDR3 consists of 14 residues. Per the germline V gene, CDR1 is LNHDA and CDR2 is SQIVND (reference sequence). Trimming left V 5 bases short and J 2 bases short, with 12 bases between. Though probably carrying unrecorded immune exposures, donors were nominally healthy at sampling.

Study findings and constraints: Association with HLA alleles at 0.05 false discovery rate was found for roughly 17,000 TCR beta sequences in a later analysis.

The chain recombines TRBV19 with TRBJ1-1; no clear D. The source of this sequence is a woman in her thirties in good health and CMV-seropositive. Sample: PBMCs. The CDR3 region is CASSRAGRNTEAFF. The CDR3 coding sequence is TGTGCCAGTAGTCGGGCGGGGAGAAACACTGAAGCTTTCTTT. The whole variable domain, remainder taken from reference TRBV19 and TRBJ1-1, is DGGITQSPKYLFRKEGQNVTLSCEQNLNHDAMYWYRQDPGQGLRLIYYSQIVNDFQKGDIAEGYSVSREKKESFPLTVTSAQKNPTAFYLCASSRAGRNTEAFFGQGTRLTVV.